Presented here are 15 T cell receptor beta chains from one specimen sequenced in a study of OX40 agonist ivuxolimab in advanced cancers. Only in-frame clones appear in the TCRdb table, and some are missing; sequencing was by immunoSEQ multiplex PCR. Here the sample spans 83,000 or so clones, roughly 80% being singletons. Here the sequenced sample was CD4+ or CD8+ T cells sorted from blood, taken in a trial of the OX40 agonist ivuxolimab. These receptors all stem from an adult with an advanced solid tumor such as melanoma, head and neck, liver or kidney cancer.

This chain connects TRBV5-4 to TRBJ1-2; D may be TRBD1 (5 bases). Germline V lookup: CDR1 SGHNT, CDR2 YYREEE (reference sequence). V gave up 3 bases and J gave up 8 bases, with 20 bases separating them. This CDR3 contains 15 residues. The CDR3 DNA reads as TGTGCCAGCAGCTCCGTTCAAAGCAGTCACAGGGGCTACACCTTC. Residues: CASSSVQSSHRGYTF.

The V and J genes are TRBV12-5 and TRBJ1-5; D gene unclear. The CDR3 consists of 13 residues. The germline CDR1 and CDR2 sequences are LGHNT and FRNRAP. The germline V and J ends were trimmed by 1 base and 1 base, with 2 bases remaining between them. CDR3 in amino acids: CASGLDSNQPQHF. The CDR3 DNA is TGTGCTAGTGGTTTGGACAGCAATCAGCCCCAGCATTTT.

The chain combines TRBV18 with TRBJ2-7; unclear D gene. Germline assignment: CDR1 KGHSH and CDR2 LQKENI. CDR3 length equals 14 residues. The ends were cut back, 3 bases at V and 0 bases at J, with 9 bases in the middle. For the CDR3, the DNA is TGTGCCAGCTCACCTTCCGGAAGCTCCTACGAGCAGTACTTC. Protein product: CASSPSGSSYEQYF.

The chain links TRBV4-1 to TRBJ2-1; the match to TRBD2 covers 12 bases. Germline values: CDR1 MGHRA, CDR2 YSYEKL. The CDR3 is 19 amino acids. Trimming at V came to 4 bases and at J to 1 base, leaving 11 bases not matched to a gene. CDR3 in DNA: TGCGCCAGCAGCCCCCTCGAGCTAGCGGGGGGGCCATCCTACAATGAGCAGTTCTTC. Amino acids: CASSPLELAGGPSYNEQFF.

This clone came up once. The V call is TRBV9, the J call TRBJ2-1; 7 nucleotides align to TRBD1. CDR1 and CDR2 (germline): SGDLS, YYNGEE. Losses at the gene ends were 0 bases for V and 6 bases for J; bases not matched to a gene: 9. The CDR3 spans 16 residues. In DNA, the CDR3 is TGTGCCAGCAGCGTAGTTGACAGGGTGGGGGCCAATGAGCAGTTCTTC. Translating it yields CASSVVDRVGANEQFF. The full variable domain, completed using reference TRBV9 and TRBJ2-1, is DSGVTQTPKHLITATGQRVTLRCSPRSGDLSVYWYQQSLDQGLQFLIQYYNGEERAKGNILERFSAQQFPDLHSELNLSSLELGDSALYFCASSVVDRVGANEQFFGPGTRLTVL.

This chain uses TRBV18 with TRBJ1-2, with D possibly matching TRBD1 (5 bases). CDR3 length: 14 amino acids. Deletions cut 2 bases from V and 7 bases from J, with 14 bases between. Germline CDR1 and CDR2: KGHSH and LQKENI. CDR3 sequence: CASSPTGLNLGYTF. For the CDR3, the DNA is TGTGCCAGCTCACCAACAGGCCTGAACCTTGGCTACACCTTC.

The gene calls are TRBV9 and TRBJ1-2; D is unclear. This CDR3 is built from 13 residues. The V and J ends lost 3 bases and 5 bases respectively, with 11 bases between them. The germline gives CDR1 SGDLS, CDR2 YYNGEE. The CDR3 bases are TGTGCCAGCAGCGCTAGGACGGATTATGGCTACACCTTC. It yields the protein CASSARTDYGYTF.

The chain employs TRBV9 and TRBJ2-2; the match to TRBD2 covers 8 bases. Germline assignment: CDR1 SGDLS and CDR2 YYNGEE. J was trimmed by 4 bases and V by 4 bases; bases with no gene match: 18. This CDR3 has 19 residues. The CDR3 sequence: CASSPQGGREGRGTGELFF. The CDR3 nucleotides read TGTGCCAGCAGCCCCCAGGGAGGACGGGAGGGCCGGGGCACCGGGGAGCTGTTTTTT.

The chain joins TRBV7-8 to TRBJ1-5; D unresolved. Germline V lookup: CDR1 SGHVS, CDR2 FQNEAQ. Trimming pared 4 bases from V and 2 bases from J, leaving 9 bases between. The CDR3 runs to 14 residues. CDR3 amino acids: CASSSDGGNQPQHF. The CDR3 DNA is TGTGCCAGCAGCTCGGACGGTGGCAATCAGCCCCAGCATTTT.

The V gene is TRBV7-2, the J gene TRBJ1-3; TRBD1 matches at 9 bases. The CDR3 length is 15 residues. Germline assignment: CDR1 SGHTA and CDR2 FQGNSA. V lost 1 base to trimming and J lost 7 bases; unmatched junction nucleotides: 5. CDR3 protein: CASSLEQGAWNTIYF. The CDR3 DNA follows: TGTGCCAGCAGCTTAGAACAGGGGGCTTGGAACACCATATATTTT.

The chain recombines TRBV18 with TRBJ2-5, with D maybe TRBD2 (6 bases). V was cut by 6 bases and J by 5 bases, with 10 bases left in between. The V gene's germline CDR1 is KGHSH and CDR2 LQKENI. CDR3 length equals 12 residues. The CDR3 region has the DNA TGTGCCAGCTCCGGGACTCGGGAGACCCAGTACTTC. Residues: CASSGTRETQYF.

This clone was counted only a few times. V usage is TRBV30 and J usage is TRBJ1-1, with D perhaps TRBD1 (5 bases). The CDR3 runs to 12 residues. V was clipped by 5 bases and J by 5 bases, with 12 bases between them. Germline V CDR1 and CDR2: GTSNPN, SVGIG (reference sequence). As DNA, the CDR3 is TGTGCCTGGGGAGGGGCTGGGACTGAAGCTTTCTTT. This sequence encodes CAWGGAGTEAFF.

V is TRBV11-3 and J is TRBJ2-1; D is perhaps TRBD1 (7 bases). This CDR3 contains 14 residues. Per the germline V gene, CDR1 is SGHNT and CDR2 is YENEEA. The ends were cut back, 5 bases at V and 3 bases at J, with 11 bases in the middle. The CDR3 loop reads CASSPGGNYNEQFF. CDR3 DNA: TGTGCCAGCAGCCCAGGGGGGAACTACAATGAGCAGTTCTTC.

CDR3 region: CASSLEAATNTEAFF. The CDR3 region has the DNA TGTGCCAGCAGCTTAGAGGCAGCTACGAACACTGAAGCTTTCTTT. The chain uses TRBV11-3 and TRBJ1-1; D remains unclear. CDR3 length equals 15 residues. V lost 0 bases, J lost 1 base, and 9 bases lay in between. Germline lookup yields CDR1 SGHNT and CDR2 YENEEA.

The chain is built from TRBV11-1 and TRBJ1-1; 8 nucleotides match TRBD1. Germline values: CDR1 SGHAT, CDR2 FQDESV (reference sequence). V lost 5 bases and J lost 1; bases outside the gene matches: 6. The CDR3 covers 15 residues. The CDR3 region is CASSRPGTGNTEAFF. The CDR3 DNA sequence: TGTGCCAGCAGCCGCCCTGGGACAGGGAACACTGAAGCTTTCTTT.